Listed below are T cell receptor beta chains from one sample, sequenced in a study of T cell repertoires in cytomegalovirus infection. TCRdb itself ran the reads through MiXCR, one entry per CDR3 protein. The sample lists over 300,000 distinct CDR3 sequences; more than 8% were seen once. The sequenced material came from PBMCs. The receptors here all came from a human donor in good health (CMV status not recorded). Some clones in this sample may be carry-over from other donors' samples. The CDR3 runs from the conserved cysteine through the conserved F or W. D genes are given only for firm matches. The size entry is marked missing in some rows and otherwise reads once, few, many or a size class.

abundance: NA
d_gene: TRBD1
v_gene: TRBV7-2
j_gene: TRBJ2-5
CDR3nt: TGTGCCAGCAGCCAGGACAGGGCCAGGGAGACCCAGTACTTC
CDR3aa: CASSQDRARETQYF

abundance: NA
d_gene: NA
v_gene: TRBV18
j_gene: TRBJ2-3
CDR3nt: TGTGCCAGCTCACCATTGCGCACAGATACGCAGTATTTT
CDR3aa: CASSPLRTDTQYF

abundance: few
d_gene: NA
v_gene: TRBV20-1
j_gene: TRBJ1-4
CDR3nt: TGCAGCGGGGGCTTTTCCCCTAATGAAAAACTGTTTTTT
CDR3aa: CSGGFSPNEKLFF

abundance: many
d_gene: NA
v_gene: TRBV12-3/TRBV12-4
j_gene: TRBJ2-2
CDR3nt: TGTGCCAGCACCCCACTGGGGGCGGCGAACACCGGGGAGCTGTTTTTT
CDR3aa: CASTPLGAANTGELFF

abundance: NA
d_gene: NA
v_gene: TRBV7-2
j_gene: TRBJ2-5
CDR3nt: TGTGCCAGCAGCCCCGGGTGGGAGACCCAGTACTTC
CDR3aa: CASSPGWETQYF

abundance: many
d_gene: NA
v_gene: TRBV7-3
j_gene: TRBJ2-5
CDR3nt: TGTGCCAGCAGCTTATTAGGACAGCCTCCCCAAGAGACCCAGTACTTC
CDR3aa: CASSLLGQPPQETQYF

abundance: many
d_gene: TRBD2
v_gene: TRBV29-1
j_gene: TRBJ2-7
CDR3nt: TGCAGCGTGGGGGTCGGGGCTAGCGGGATTAGCTCCTACGAGCAGTACTTC
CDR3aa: CSVGVGASGISSYEQYF

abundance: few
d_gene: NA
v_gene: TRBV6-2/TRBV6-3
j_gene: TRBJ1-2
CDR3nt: TGTGCCAGCAGTTACGGGCCGCATGGCTACACCTTC
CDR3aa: CASSYGPHGYTF

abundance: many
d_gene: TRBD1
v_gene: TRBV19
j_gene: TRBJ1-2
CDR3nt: TGTGCCAGTACTCGAAGCGGGACAGGCCCTTACTATGGCTACACCTTC
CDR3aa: CASTRSGTGPYYGYTF

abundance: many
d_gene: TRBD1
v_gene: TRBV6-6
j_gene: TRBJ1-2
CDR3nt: TGTGCCAGCAGTTACTCCCAGACAGGGACGGAGAGTGGCTACACCTTC
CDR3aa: CASSYSQTGTESGYTF

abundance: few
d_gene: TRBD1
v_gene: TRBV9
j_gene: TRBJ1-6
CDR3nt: TGTGCCAGCAGCCGGGACAGCTATAATTCACCCCTCCACTTT
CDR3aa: CASSRDSYNSPLHF

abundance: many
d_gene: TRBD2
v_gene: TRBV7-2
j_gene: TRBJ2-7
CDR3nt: TGTGCCAGCAGCTTAGGCCCTAGCGGAAGTTCCTACGAGCAGTACTTC
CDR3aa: CASSLGPSGSSYEQYF

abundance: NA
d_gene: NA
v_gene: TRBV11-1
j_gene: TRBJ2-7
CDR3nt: TGTGCCAGCAGCTTACGATTGGCGGCCACCTACGAGCAGTACTTC
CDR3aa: CASSLRLAATYEQYF

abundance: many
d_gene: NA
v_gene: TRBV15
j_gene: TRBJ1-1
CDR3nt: TGTGCCACCAGCAGAGATATATTGAACACTGAAGCTTTCTTT
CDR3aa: CATSRDILNTEAFF

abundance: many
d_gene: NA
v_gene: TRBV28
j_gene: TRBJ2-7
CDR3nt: TGTGCCAGCAAAGGGACCACCCACTCCTACGAGCAGTACTTC
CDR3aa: CASKGTTHSYEQYF

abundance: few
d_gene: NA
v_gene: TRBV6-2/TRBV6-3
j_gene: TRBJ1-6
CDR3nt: TGTGCCAGCAGTTACGGGAAAATCGATAATTCACCCCTCCACTTT
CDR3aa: CASSYGKIDNSPLHF

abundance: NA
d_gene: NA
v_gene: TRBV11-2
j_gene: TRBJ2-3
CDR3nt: TGTGCCAGCAGCTTAGAGCCAGGGGTAGATACGCAGTATTTT
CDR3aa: CASSLEPGVDTQYF

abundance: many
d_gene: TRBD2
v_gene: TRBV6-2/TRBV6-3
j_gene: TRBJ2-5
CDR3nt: TGTGCCAGCAGTCGACGGACTAGCGGGGGGGCCCCGCAAGAGACCCAGTACTTC
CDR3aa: CASSRRTSGGAPQETQYF

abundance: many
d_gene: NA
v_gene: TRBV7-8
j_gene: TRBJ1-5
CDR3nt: TGTGCCAGCAGCGAAAATCCAGGCAGCGGAAGTCAGCCCCAGCATTTT
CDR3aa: CASSENPGSGSQPQHF

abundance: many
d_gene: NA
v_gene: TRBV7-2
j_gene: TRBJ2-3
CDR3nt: TGTGCCAGCAGCATTATGAGGGATACGCAGTATTTT
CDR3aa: CASSIMRDTQYF

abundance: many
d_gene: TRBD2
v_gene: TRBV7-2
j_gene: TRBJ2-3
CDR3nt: TGTGCCAGCAGCGTCTCTGCGGGAGGGCCGAGGGATACGCAGTATTTT
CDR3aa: CASSVSAGGPRDTQYF

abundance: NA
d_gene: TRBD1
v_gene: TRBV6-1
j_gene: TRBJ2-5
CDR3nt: TGTGCCAGCAGTGCCGCAGGGGGTTGGGGAGAGACCCAGTACTTC
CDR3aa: CASSAAGGWGETQYF

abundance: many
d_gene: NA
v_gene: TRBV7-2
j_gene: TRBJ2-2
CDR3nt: TGTGCCAGCAGCTTAGCGGGGCAGGGTAGGGAGCTGTTTTTT
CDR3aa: CASSLAGQGRELFF

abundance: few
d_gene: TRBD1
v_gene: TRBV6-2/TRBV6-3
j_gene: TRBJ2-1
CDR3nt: TGTGCCACCGAGAAGACAGGGATCAATGAGCAGTTCTTC
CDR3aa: CATEKTGINEQFF

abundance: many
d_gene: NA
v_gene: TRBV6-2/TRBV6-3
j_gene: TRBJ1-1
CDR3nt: TGTGCCAGCAGTTACGGTCGGACTGAAGCTTTCTTT
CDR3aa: CASSYGRTEAFF

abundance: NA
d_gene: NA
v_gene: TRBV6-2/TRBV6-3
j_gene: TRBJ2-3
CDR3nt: TGTGCCAGCAGCGAGGGGCATAGCACAGATACGCAGTATTTT
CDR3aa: CASSEGHSTDTQYF

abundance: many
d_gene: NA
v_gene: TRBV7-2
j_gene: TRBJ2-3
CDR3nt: TGTGCCAGCGGACCGAGACAGGATACGCAGTATTTT
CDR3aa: CASGPRQDTQYF

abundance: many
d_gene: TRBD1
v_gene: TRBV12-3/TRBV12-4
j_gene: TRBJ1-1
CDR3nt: TGTGCCAGCAGTTTCAGCGGGACAGGGAGGACTGAAGCTTTCTTT
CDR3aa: CASSFSGTGRTEAFF

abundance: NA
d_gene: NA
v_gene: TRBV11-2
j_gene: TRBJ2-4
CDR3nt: TGTGCCAGCAGCTTAGGGACGGTAAACATTCAGTACTTC
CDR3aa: CASSLGTVNIQYF

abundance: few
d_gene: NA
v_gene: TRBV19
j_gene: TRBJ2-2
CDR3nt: TGTGCCAGTAGTGGGGGTCGGCCCAGTTGGTTTTTT
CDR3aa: CASSGGRPSWFF

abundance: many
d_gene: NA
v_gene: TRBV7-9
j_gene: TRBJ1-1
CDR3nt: TGTGCCAGCAGCCAATCGGGGAATTCCGGTGAAGCTTTCTTT
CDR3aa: CASSQSGNSGEAFF

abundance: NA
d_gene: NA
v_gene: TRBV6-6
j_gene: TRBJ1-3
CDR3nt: TGTGCCAGCAGTTACCCCGATGTAAACACCATATATTTT
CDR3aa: CASSYPDVNTIYF

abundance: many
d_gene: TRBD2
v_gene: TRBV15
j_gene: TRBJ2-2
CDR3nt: TGTGCCACCAGCAGACCTAGCGGGGACTTTTCGGGCCCTAACACCGGGGAGCTGTTTTTT
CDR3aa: CATSRPSGDFSGPNTGELFF

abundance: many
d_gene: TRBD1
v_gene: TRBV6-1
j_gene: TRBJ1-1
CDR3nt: TGTGCCAGCAGCCCACAGGGGGTCTCTGAAGCTTTCTTT
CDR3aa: CASSPQGVSEAFF

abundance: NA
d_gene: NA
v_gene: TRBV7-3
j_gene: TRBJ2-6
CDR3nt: TGTGCCAGCAGCTCACCCGGAGGGGGGGCCAACGTCCTGACTTTC
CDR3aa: CASSSPGGGANVLTF

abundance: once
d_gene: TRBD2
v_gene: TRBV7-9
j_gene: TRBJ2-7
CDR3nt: TGTGCCAGCAGCCTCAGCGGGGGGCTCTCCTACGAGCAGCACTTC
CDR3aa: CASSLSGGLSYEQHF

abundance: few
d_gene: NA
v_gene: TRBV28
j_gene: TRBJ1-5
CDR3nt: TGTGCCAGCAGTTTTCCCCCCAATCTGCCCCAGCATTTT
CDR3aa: CASSFPPNLPQHF

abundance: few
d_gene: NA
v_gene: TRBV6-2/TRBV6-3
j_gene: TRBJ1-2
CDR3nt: TGTGCCAGCAGTTACACAAGTCGGGTCAGCTACACCTTC
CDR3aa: CASSYTSRVSYTF

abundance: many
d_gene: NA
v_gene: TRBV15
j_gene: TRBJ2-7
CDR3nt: TGTGCCACCAGCCCCTTGGGGCGGGACTTCGGTGAGCAGTACTTC
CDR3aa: CATSPLGRDFGEQYF

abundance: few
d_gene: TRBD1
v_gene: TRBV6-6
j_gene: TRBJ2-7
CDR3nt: TGTGCCAGCACCTCCGGTGGGACAGGAGGAGACGAGCAGTACTTC
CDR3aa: CASTSGGTGGDEQYF

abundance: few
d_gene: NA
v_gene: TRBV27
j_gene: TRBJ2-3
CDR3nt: TGTGCCAGCAGTCCGGGGACCTCGGGGAAGTATTTT
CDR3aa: CASSPGTSGKYF

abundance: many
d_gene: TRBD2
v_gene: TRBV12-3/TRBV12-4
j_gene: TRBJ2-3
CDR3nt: TGTGCCAGCAGTTTAGACCCTAGCGGGAGGAGGGCAGATACGCAGTATTTT
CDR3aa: CASSLDPSGRRADTQYF

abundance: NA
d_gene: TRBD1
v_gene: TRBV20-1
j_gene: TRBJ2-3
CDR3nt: TGCAGTGCTGACAGGGGCACAGATACGCAGTATTTT
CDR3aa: CSADRGTDTQYF

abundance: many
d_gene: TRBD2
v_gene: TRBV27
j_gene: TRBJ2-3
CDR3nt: TGTGCCAGCAGTTCCCGAAAACTAGCGGGAGTTGTTTCCCGCACAGATACGCAGTATTTT
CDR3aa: CASSSRKLAGVVSRTDTQYF

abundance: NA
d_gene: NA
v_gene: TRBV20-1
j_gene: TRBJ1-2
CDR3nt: TGCAGTGCTCAGAAGGGCTATGGCTACACCTTC
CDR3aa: CSAQKGYGYTF

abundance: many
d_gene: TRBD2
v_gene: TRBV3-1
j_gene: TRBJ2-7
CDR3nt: TGTGCCAGCAAGCTAGCGGGACGCTACGAGCAGTACTTC
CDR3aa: CASKLAGRYEQYF

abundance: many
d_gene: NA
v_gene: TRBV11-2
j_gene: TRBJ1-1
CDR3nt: TGTGCCAGCAGCATACTCGGGGGCCCGAACACTGAAGCTTTCTTT
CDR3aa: CASSILGGPNTEAFF

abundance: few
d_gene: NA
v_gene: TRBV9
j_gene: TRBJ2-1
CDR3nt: TGTGCCAGCAGCGCCTACGATCGCTCCTACAATGAGCAGTTCTTC
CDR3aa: CASSAYDRSYNEQFF

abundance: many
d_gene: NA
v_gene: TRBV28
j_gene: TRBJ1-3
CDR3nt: TGTGCCAGCAGTTTTAAGACAGTACCCTCTGGAAACACCATATATTTT
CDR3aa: CASSFKTVPSGNTIYF